This T cell receptor (beta chain) was found in a study of cytomegalovirus exposure and HLA in healthy donors. The CDR3 is made up of 14 amino acids. Germline V gene data show CDR1 as ENHRY and CDR2 as SYGVKD. With 8 bases removed from V and 5 bases from J, the gap between germline ends came to 13 bases. Study-level points and caveats: Upon later analysis, TCR association rates were observed to vary by HLA locus, being highest for DRB1 and lowest for HLA-C.

As regards this clone: Its antigen is as yet unknown.

PCR involved 60 Vbeta and 13 Jbeta primers. Libraries were prepared by immunoSEQ multiplex PCR; TCRdb keeps only in-frame clonotypes and omits some of them. The data hold under 200,000 clones, with over 75% observed a single time. The sequence derives from a man in his forties or fifties in good health and CMV-seronegative. Sequencing input: PBMCs. The V call is TRBV10-3, the J call TRBJ1-6; TRBD1 is a possible D gene (6 bases). The CDR3 nucleotides are TGTGCCATCGGTCCCGGACAGCATAATTCACCCCTCCACTTT. Protein product: CAIGPGQHNSPLHF.